A single sample is the source of the 21 T cell receptor beta chains below, sequenced in a study of cytomegalovirus exposure and HLA in healthy donors. The PCR ran on 60 Vbeta and 13 Jbeta primers. Produced via immunoSEQ multiplex PCR; TCRdb's table is partial and in-frame only. The sample includes approximately 170,000 clones, 85% of them seen just once. The sample was PBMCs. These receptors were collected from a boy aged 2 to 10 in good health and CMV-seronegative.

The chain is built from TRBV19 and TRBJ2-3; D may be TRBD2 (6 bases). Germline V gives CDR1 LNHDA, CDR2 SQIVND (reference sequence). The CDR3 length is 17 residues. V was clipped by 1 base and J by 2 bases, with 16 bases between them. CDR3 in DNA: TGTGCCAGTAGTATAGCCCTAGGCGGGGCCTCCACAGATACGCAGTATTTT. It codes for CASSIALGGASTDTQYF.

V gene TRBV14 combines with J gene TRBJ2-2, with D maybe TRBD2 (6 bases). CDR1 is SGHDN, CDR2 FVKESK, per germline. The CDR3 totals 15 residues. Trimming stripped 6 bases from V and 4 bases from J, with 15 bases between. The DNA for the CDR3 is TGTGCCAGCAGTACCCTGGGGGGTGGCACCGGGGAGCTGTTTTTT. Translation gives CASSTLGGGTGELFF.

The chain has TRBV6-4 and TRBJ1-2; the match to TRBD1 covers 9 bases. This CDR3 has 15 residues. Germline loops: CDR1 MRHNA, CDR2 SNTAGT. V lost 4 bases, J lost 4 bases, and 7 bases stayed unmatched. CDR3 residues: CASSATTGGGYGYTF. CDR3 nucleotide sequence: TGTGCCAGCAGTGCAACGACAGGGGGTGGCTATGGCTACACCTTC.

The gene calls are TRBV25-1 and TRBJ1-3; D possibly corresponds to TRBD1 (6 bases). The CDR3 is 16 amino acids. The V gene's germline CDR1 is MGHDK and CDR2 SYGVNS. V shed 3 bases and J shed 8 bases, with 20 bases lying between them. The CDR3 DNA reads TGTGCCAGCAGTGATATCGTGCTGGGAGGGGGGGACACCATATATTTT. Protein sequence: CASSDIVLGGGDTIYF.

V usage is TRBV6-6 and J usage is TRBJ2-3; D not certain. V lost 4 bases and J lost 5, with 10 bases in between. Germline V gene data show CDR1 as MNHNY and CDR2 as SVGAGI (reference sequence). This CDR3 spans 13 amino acids. For the CDR3, the DNA is TGTGCCAGCAGTTGGCTAGAACTAGATACGCAGTATTTT. The encoded protein is CASSWLELDTQYF.

This clone was counted between two and nine times. This sequence joins TRBV11-3 and TRBJ2-7; 7 nucleotides line up with TRBD1. Germline V gives CDR1 SGHNT, CDR2 YENEEA. V was clipped by 3 bases and J by 1 base; unmatched bases: 9. CDR3 length: 16 residues. DNA for the CDR3: TGTGCCAGCAGCTTGGAAAACGGGACAGATTCCTACGAGCAGTACTTC. Amino acids: CASSLENGTDSYEQYF.

A single count supports this clone. V usage is TRBV30 and J usage is TRBJ1-1; D is unclear. The CDR3 consists of 14 residues. The germline V gene encodes CDR1 GTSNPN and CDR2 SVGIG (reference sequence). Trimming removed 2 bases at V and 1 base at J, with 11 bases between. This CDR3 is CAWSPSGKNTEAFF. The CDR3 DNA reads as TGTGCCTGGAGTCCCTCGGGGAAGAACACTGAAGCTTTCTTT.

The CDR3 here is CAISTETNHNEQFF. For the CDR3, the DNA is TGTGCCATCAGTACCGAGACTAACCACAATGAGCAGTTCTTC. This sequence joins TRBV10-3 and TRBJ2-1; maybe TRBD2 (5 bases). CDR1 and CDR2 (germline): ENHRY, SYGVKD. The CDR3 runs to 14 residues. Trimming left V 5 bases short and J 5 bases short, with 13 bases between.

This clone was detected once. The chain couples TRBV28 to TRBJ1-4; D perhaps matches TRBD1 (5 bases). This CDR3 region has 15 residues. Germline CDR1 is MDHEN and CDR2 is SYDVKM. The V end was cut by 4 bases, the J end by 7 bases, with 16 bases between. This chain's CDR3 is CASSSWGRQVEKLFF. The CDR3, as DNA: TGTGCCAGCAGTTCCTGGGGGAGGCAGGTTGAAAAACTGTTTTTT.

V is TRBV14 and J is TRBJ1-5; D perhaps matches TRBD1 (5 bases). Trimming shortened V by 1 base and J by 1 base, and 20 bases separated the two germline ends. From germline, CDR1 is SGHDN and CDR2 FVKESK. This CDR3 has 19 residues. CDR3 coding DNA: TGTGCCAGCAGCCAAGCATCCCTCAAATGGCAGGGAAGCAATCAGCCCCAGCATTTT. This encodes CASSQASLKWQGSNQPQHF.

The genes are TRBV6-1 and TRBJ2-7; 11 bases line up with TRBD2. Germline V gene sequence: CDR1 MNHNS, CDR2 SASEGT. The CDR3 consists of 14 residues. The V segment lost 9 bases and the J segment 4 bases; nucleotides outside the gene matches: 8. CDR3 amino acids: CARRKLAGEYEQYF. The DNA of the CDR3 is TGTGCCAGGAGGAAACTAGCGGGAGAGTACGAGCAGTACTTC.

This chain connects TRBV30 to TRBJ1-2; TRBD1 aligns across 7 bases. CDR3 length: 12 residues. Trimming took 4 bases from V and 2 from J; bases not matched to a gene: 1. Germline V gene data show CDR1 as GTSNPN and CDR2 as SVGIG (reference sequence). The CDR3 DNA reads as TGTGCCTGGACACAGGGGAACTATGGCTACACCTTC. As protein: CAWTQGNYGYTF.

The rearrangement joins TRBV5-1 to TRBJ1-5; perhaps TRBD1 as D (5 bases). Trimming stripped 5 bases from V and 3 bases from J, with 9 bases between. Germline lookup yields CDR1 SGHRS and CDR2 YFSETQ. The CDR3 covers 13 residues. Here the CDR3 reads CASSKGPNQPQHF. The DNA of the CDR3 is TGCGCCAGCAGTAAGGGGCCCAATCAGCCCCAGCATTTT.

The chain uses TRBV4-1 and TRBJ2-2; 9 nucleotides line up with TRBD2. Germline values: CDR1 MGHRA, CDR2 YSYEKL. This CDR3 is built from 16 residues. The ends lost 5 bases at V and 4 bases at J; junction bases unmatched: 8. CDR3 coding DNA: TGCGCCAGCAGCTTGCTAGCGGGGCTCCTCACCGGGGAGCTGTTTTTT. Protein: CASSLLAGLLTGELFF.

V and J are TRBV4-2 and TRBJ2-5; 10 bases fit TRBD2. The ends lost 1 base at V and 3 bases at J; junction bases unmatched: 2. Looked up from germline, CDR1 is LGHNA and CDR2 is YNFKEQ. The CDR3 has 15 amino acids. CDR3 sequence (DNA): TGTGCCAGCAGCCAAGCCAGCGGGGGGGAAGAGACCCAGTACTTC. This sequence encodes CASSQASGGEETQYF.

The chain joins TRBV27 to TRBJ1-5; 7 nucleotides line up with TRBD1. The CDR3 consists of 16 residues. CDR1 and CDR2 (germline): MNHEY, SMNVEV (reference sequence). J was trimmed by 3 bases and V by 4 bases; bases with no gene match: 9. The CDR3 coding sequence is TGTGCCAGCAGTTCCTCGGGACAGCTGATCAATCAGCCCCAGCATTTT. This sequence encodes CASSSSGQLINQPQHF.

The chain is built from TRBV29-1 and TRBJ2-1; 9 bases are a match to TRBD2. The trim removed 6 bases at V and 8 bases at J, leaving 11 bases unmatched. Looked up from germline, CDR1 is SQVTM and CDR2 is ANQGSEA. The CDR3 is 14 residues long. The CDR3 reads CSVPRREGRDEQFF. CDR3 nucleotide sequence: TGCAGCGTCCCCCGGCGGGAGGGCAGGGATGAGCAGTTCTTC.

This clone was found once. V and J are TRBV23-1 and TRBJ2-2, with D possibly matching TRBD1 (5 bases). TRBV23-1 falls under the ORF class, with uncertain function. The CDR3 totals 17 residues. Between the trimmed V and J ends, which lost 4 bases and 2 bases, there was a span of 17 bases. CDR3 loop: CASSPSRRQPNTGELFF. The CDR3 DNA follows: TGCGCCAGCAGTCCTTCGAGGCGACAGCCAAACACCGGGGAGCTGTTTTTT.

This clone showed up just once. V gene TRBV6-5 combines with J gene TRBJ2-1; 10 nucleotides agree with TRBD1. Trimming at V came to 2 bases and at J to 5 bases, leaving 6 bases not matched to a gene. The CDR3 has 16 residues. The germline gives CDR1 MNHEY, CDR2 SVGAGI. CDR3 in amino acids: CASSYLRQGAHNEQFF. The CDR3 DNA reads TGTGCCAGCAGTTACCTCCGACAGGGGGCCCACAATGAGCAGTTCTTC.

The J gene is TRBJ2-3, the V gene TRBV6-5, with unresolved D. The CDR3 consists of 16 residues. With 0 bases removed from V and 0 bases from J, the gap between germline ends came to 10 bases. Germline V gives CDR1 MNHEY, CDR2 SVGAGI. In DNA form, the CDR3 reads TGTGCCAGCAGTTACTCGGGCTACCAAAGCACAGATACGCAGTATTTT. Its protein is CASSYSGYQSTDTQYF.

The chain employs TRBV6-5 and TRBJ2-5, with 7 bases matching TRBD2. Unmatched junction bases numbered 4, after V lost 2 bases and J lost 4 bases. Per germline, CDR1 MNHEY and CDR2 SVGAGI. This CDR3 contains 14 residues. As DNA, the CDR3 is TGTGCCAGCAGTTACCGCGGGAGCCCAGAGACCCAGTACTTC. This sequence encodes CASSYRGSPETQYF.